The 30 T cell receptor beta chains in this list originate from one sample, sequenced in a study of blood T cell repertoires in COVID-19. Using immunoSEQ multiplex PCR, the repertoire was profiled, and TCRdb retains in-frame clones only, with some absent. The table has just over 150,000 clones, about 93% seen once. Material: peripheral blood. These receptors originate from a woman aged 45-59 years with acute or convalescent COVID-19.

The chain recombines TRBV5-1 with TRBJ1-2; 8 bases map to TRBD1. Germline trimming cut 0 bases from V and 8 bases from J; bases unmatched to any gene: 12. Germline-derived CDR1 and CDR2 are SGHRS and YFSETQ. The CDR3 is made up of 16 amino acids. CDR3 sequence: CASSLGQGASTGGYTF. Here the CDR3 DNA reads TGCGCCAGCAGCTTGGGGCAGGGGGCGAGTACGGGAGGCTACACCTTC.

The chain's CDR3 is CASSYSSSYNEQFF. The CDR3 DNA is TGTGCCAGCAGTTATAGTAGCTCCTACAATGAGCAGTTCTTC. V is TRBV11-2 and J is TRBJ2-1; D unclear. The CDR3 has 14 amino acids. Trimming removed 6 bases from V and 0 bases from J, with 9 bases in between. Germline V gives CDR1 SGHAT, CDR2 FQNNGV. The full variable domain, in which reference TRBV11-2 and TRBJ2-1 provide the parts outside the CDR3, is EAGVAQSPRYKIIEKRQSVAFWCNPISGHATLYWYQQILGQGPKLLIQFQNNGVVDDSQLPKDRFSAERLKGVDSTLKIQPAKLEDSAVYLCASSYSSSYNEQFFGPGTRLTVL.

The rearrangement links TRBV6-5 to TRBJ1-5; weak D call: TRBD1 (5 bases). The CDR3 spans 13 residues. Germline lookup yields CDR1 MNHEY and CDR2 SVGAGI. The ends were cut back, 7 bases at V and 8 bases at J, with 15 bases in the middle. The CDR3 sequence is CASNRREKEPQHF. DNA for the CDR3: TGTGCCAGCAATCGCAGGGAAAAGGAGCCCCAGCATTTT.

The CDR3 DNA reads as TGTGCCAGCAGTTTTTCGGGAAAACAGCCCCAGCATTTT. Translation: CASSFSGKQPQHF. V is TRBV12-3 or TRBV12-4 and J is TRBJ1-5, with no clear D. V shed 3 bases and J shed 7 bases, with 10 bases lying between them. The CDR3 is 13 residues long.

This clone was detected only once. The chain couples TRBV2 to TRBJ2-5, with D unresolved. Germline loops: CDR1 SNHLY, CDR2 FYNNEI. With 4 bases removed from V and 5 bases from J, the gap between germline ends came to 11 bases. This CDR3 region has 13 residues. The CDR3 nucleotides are TGTGCCAGCAGTGTTGCAGGCGCGGAGACCCAGTACTTC. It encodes CASSVAGAETQYF.

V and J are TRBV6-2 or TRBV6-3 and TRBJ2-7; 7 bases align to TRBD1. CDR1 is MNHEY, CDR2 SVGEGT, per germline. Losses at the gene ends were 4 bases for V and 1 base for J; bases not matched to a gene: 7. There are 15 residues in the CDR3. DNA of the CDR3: TGTGCCAGCAGTTTCCTTGGACAGGTTTCCTACGAGCAGTACTTC. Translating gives CASSFLGQVSYEQYF.

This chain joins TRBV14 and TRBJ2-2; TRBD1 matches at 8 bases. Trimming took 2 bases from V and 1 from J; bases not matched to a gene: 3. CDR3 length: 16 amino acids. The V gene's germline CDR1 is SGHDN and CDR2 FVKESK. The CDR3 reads CASSQLGTGNTGELFF. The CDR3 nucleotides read TGTGCCAGCAGCCAACTCGGGACAGGGAACACCGGGGAGCTGTTTTTT.

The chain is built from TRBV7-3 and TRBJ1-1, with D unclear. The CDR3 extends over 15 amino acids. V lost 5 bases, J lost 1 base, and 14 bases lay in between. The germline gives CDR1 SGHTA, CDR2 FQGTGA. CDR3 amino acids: CASSPHRSRNTEAFF. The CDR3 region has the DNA TGTGCCAGCAGCCCTCATCGATCGAGGAACACTGAAGCTTTCTTT.

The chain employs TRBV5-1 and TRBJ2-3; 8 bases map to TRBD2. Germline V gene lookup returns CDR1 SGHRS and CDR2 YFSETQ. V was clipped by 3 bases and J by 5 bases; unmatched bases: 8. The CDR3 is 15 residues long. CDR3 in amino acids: CASSSGTSRGDTQYF. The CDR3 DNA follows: TGCGCCAGCAGCTCGGGGACTAGTCGAGGAGATACGCAGTATTTT.

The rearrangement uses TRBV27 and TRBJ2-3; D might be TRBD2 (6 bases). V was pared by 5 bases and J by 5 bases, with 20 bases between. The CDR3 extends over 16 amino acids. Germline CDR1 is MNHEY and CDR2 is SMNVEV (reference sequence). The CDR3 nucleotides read TGTGCCAGCAGTCCCGCTTTTCGGGTAGCGGTAGATACGCAGTATTTT. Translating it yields CASSPAFRVAVDTQYF.

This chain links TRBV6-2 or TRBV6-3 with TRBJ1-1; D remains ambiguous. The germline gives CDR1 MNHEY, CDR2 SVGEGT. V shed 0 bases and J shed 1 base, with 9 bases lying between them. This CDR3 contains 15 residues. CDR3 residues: CASSYSSHSNTEAFF. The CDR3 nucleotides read TGTGCCAGCAGTTACTCTTCCCATTCGAACACTGAAGCTTTCTTT.

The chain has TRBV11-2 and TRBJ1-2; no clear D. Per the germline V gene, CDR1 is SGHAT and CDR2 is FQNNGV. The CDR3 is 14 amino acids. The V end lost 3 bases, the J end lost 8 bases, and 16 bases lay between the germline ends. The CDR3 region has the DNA TGTGCCAGCAGCTTTTATCGGGGAACGGGGGGCTACACCTTC. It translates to CASSFYRGTGGYTF.

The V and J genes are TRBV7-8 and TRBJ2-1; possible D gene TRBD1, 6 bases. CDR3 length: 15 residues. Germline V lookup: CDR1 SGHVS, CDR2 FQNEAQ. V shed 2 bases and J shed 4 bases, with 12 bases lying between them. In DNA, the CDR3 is TGTGCCAGCAGCTTACGGGCAGGGGATTACAATGAGCAGTTCTTC. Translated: CASSLRAGDYNEQFF.

The CDR3 loop is CASSLTGTGGYTF. The CDR3 DNA reads TGTGCCAGCAGCTTGACAGGGACAGGGGGCTACACCTTC. This chain joins TRBV7-6 and TRBJ1-2, with TRBD1 matching 9 bases. V shed 3 bases, J shed 8 bases, and the junction held 4 bases outside the gene matches. Germline V gene lookup returns CDR1 SGHVS and CDR2 FNYEAQ. The CDR3 sequence is 13 residues long.

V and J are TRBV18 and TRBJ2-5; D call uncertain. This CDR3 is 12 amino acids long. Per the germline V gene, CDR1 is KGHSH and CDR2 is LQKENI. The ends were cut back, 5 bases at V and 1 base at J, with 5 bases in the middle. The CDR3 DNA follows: TGTGCCAGCTCATCCAGCCAAGAGACCCAGTACTTC. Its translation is CASSSSQETQYF.

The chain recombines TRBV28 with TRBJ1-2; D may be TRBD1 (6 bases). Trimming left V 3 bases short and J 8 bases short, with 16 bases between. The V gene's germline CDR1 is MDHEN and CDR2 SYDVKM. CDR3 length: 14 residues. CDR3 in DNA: TGTGCCAGCAGTTTCGGGCAGGGGATATGGGGCTACACCTTC. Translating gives CASSFGQGIWGYTF.

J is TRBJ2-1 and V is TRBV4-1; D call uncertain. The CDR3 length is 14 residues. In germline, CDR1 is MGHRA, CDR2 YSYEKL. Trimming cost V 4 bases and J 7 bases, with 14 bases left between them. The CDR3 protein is CASSPLGYKNEQFF. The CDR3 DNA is TGCGCCAGCAGCCCGCTCGGGTACAAAAATGAGCAGTTCTTC.

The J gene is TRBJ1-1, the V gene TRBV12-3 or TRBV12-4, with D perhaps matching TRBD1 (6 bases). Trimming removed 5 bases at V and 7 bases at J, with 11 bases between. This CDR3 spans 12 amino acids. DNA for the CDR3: TGTGCCAGCAGTACGCACAGGGATGAAGCTTTCTTT. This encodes CASSTHRDEAFF.

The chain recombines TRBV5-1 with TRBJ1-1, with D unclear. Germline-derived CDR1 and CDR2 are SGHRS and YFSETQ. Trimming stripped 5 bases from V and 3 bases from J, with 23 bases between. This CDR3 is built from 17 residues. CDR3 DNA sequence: TGCGCCAGCAGGCCCCCTTTCGCAATGACGGGTGACACTGAAGCTTTCTTT. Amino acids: CASRPPFAMTGDTEAFF.

The CDR3 DNA sequence: TGTGCCAGCAGCTTCTTGGGAGGCACCGGGGAGCTGTTTTTT. Its translation: CASSFLGGTGELFF. The chain joins TRBV3-1 (or the pseudogene TRBV3-2) to TRBJ2-2; a possible D gene is TRBD2 (6 bases). The germline CDR1 and CDR2 sequences are LGHDT and YNNKEL (reference sequence). The CDR3 totals 14 residues. The V end lost 5 bases, the J end lost 4 bases, and 11 bases lay between the germline ends.

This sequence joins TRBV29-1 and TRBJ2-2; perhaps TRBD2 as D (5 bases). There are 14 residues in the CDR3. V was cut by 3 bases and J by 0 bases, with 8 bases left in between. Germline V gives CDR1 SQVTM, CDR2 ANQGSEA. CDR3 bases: TGCAGCGTTGACGAGGGCGCGAACACCGGGGAGCTGTTTTTT. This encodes CSVDEGANTGELFF.

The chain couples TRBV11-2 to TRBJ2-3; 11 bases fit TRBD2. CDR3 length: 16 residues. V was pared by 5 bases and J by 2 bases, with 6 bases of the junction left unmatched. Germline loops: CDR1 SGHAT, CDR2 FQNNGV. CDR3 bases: TGTGCCAGCAGCCGGACTAGCGGGCACAACACAGATACGCAGTATTTT. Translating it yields CASSRTSGHNTDTQYF.

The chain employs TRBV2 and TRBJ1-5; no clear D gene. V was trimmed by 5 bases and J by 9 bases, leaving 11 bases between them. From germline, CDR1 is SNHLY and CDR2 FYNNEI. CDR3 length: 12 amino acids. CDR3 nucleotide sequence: TGTGCCAGCAGTTGGTACCCAGGGCCCCAGCATTTT. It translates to CASSWYPGPQHF.

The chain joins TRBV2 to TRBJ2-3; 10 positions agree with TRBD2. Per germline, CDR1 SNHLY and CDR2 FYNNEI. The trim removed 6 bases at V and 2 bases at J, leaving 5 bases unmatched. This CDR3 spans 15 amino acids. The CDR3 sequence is CASRRLAGFTDTQYF. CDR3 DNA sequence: TGTGCCAGCAGACGACTAGCGGGCTTCACAGATACGCAGTATTTT.

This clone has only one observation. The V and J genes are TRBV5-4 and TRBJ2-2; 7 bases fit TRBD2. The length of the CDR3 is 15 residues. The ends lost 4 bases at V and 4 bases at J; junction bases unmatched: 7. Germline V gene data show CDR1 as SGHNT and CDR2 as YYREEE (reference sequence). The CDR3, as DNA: TGTGCCAGCAGCCCACTCCCGGGAGGCACCGGGGAGCTGTTTTTT. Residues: CASSPLPGGTGELFF.

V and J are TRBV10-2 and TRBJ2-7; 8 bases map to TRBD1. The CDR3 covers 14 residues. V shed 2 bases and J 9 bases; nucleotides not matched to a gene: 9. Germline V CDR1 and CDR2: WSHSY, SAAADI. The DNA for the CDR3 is TGCGCCAGCAGTGAGCCCTCTACAGGGGGTCGGCAGTACTTC. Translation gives CASSEPSTGGRQYF.

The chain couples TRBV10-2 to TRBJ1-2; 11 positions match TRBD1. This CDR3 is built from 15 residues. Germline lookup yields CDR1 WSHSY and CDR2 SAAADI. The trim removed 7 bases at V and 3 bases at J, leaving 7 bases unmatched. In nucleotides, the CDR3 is TGCGCCAGCACCCAGGACAGGGGGCGAGACTATGGCTACACCTTC. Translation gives CASTQDRGRDYGYTF.

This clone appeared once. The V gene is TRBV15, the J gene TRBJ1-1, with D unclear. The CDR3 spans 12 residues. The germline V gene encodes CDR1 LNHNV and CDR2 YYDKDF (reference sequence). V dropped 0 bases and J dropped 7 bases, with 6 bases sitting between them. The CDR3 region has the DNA TGTGCCACCAGCAGAGACGGGATTGAAGCTTTCTTT. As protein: CATSRDGIEAFF.

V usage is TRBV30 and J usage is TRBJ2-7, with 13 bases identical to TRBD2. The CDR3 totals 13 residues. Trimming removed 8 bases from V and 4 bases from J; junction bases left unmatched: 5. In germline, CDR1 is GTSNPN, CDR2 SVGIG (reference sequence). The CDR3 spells CAVLTSGRYEQYF. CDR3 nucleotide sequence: TGTGCCGTACTGACTAGCGGGAGGTACGAGCAGTACTTC.

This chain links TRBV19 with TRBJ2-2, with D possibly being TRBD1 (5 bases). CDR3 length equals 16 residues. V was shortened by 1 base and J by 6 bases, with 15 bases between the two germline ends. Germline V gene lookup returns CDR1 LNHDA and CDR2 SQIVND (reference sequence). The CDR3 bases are TGTGCCAGTAGTATAGTCCCAGGGATCGTCGCCGGGGAGCTGTTTTTT. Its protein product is CASSIVPGIVAGELFF.